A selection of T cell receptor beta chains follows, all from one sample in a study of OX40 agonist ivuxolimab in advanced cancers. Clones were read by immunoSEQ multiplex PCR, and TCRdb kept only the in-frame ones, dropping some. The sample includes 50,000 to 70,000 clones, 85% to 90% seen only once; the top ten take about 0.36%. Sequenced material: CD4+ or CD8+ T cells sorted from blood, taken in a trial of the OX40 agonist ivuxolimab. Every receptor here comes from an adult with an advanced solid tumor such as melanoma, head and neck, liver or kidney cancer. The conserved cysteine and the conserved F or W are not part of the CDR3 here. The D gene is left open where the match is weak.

ATNGGETGLGEQY	TRBV10-3	.
ASSQDPGTVNTEAF	TRBV14	TRBD1
ASKTGGASYGYT	TRBV28	TRBD1
ASSGLGQGPIT	TRBV25-1	.
AWSALSGYT	TRBV30	.
ATSRDGALDVRTDTQY	TRBV15	.
SVARQTQETQY	TRBV29-1	.
ASSLTSGGNEQF	TRBV7-3	TRBD2
ASRQGANYGYT	TRBV25-1	TRBD1
ASSLETVAF	TRBV7-8	.
AWRQGATEAF	TRBV30	TRBD1
ASSYRGSSYEQY	TRBV28	TRBD1
AISESPEIGEKLF	TRBV10-3	.
AITPGVGEKLF	TRBV10-3	.
AWSRGLGGYT	TRBV30	TRBD1
AISLAGDYNEQF	TRBV10-3	TRBD2
ASSLGQGDDYGYT	TRBV7-9	.
ASSSWTPHSGNTIY	TRBV5-6	.
ASSYSIIQVQETQY	TRBV6-5	.
AWARDGELF	TRBV30	.
ASSQPGQLDSGNTIY	TRBV7-2	TRBD1
ASSGQLSSGNTIY	TRBV2	.
ASSEASTTYGYT	TRBV18	.
AISDRTGGMNNEQF	TRBV10-3	TRBD1
ASAQPDTDTQY	TRBV19	.
ASSLGPYYEQY	TRBV27	.
ASSLEGTYTEAF	TRBV7-3	.
ASSLTGTGFGAF	TRBV5-4	.
ASSSSLAGHSGANVLT	TRBV21-1	.
ASTTGQGVYNEQF	TRBV19	TRBD1
ASSGRDGPYEQY	TRBV7-2	.
ASSSRDRGAYEQY	TRBV19	TRBD1
ASSEYAGTGGGETQY	TRBV25-1	TRBD1
ASSATPDQPQH	TRBV6-1	.
ASSLLAGTNQPQH	TRBV5-1	.
ASSRWQPYNSPLH	TRBV7-8	.
ASSLSGYKNIQY	TRBV5-4	.
ASTDNSNQPQH	TRBV6-6	.
ASTTRYNEQF	TRBV6-5	.
ASSPGGSESILDSPLH	TRBV28	.
ASSEWGWGTGGSQPQH	TRBV6-1	TRBD1
ASSPGVRETQY	TRBV7-2	.
ASTWGMNTEAF	TRBV14	.
ASSEGVGGQPQH	TRBV6-1	.
ASSGTLNTEAF	TRBV9	.
ASSPSSIPGTSGMDTQY	TRBV5-1	TRBD2
ASSLTTGTYEQY	TRBV5-1	.
ASSEAPGNSGNTIY	TRBV2	.